This TCR beta chain stems from a study of response to subunit inactivated influenza vaccine. CDR1 and CDR2 from the germline V gene are LGHDT and YNNKEL (reference sequence). The CDR3 is 12 residues long. V lost 2 bases, J lost 5 bases, and 6 bases lay in between. This clonotype was counted between two and nine times. Its antigen remains unknown. A single record per CDR3 protein comes from TCRdb applying MiXCR to the RT-PCR reads. The table records around 710,000 distinct CDR3 sequences, more than 11% of them present only once. Findings of the study overall: Few new T cells, the authors suggested, are recruited by each seasonal influenza vaccination.

This rearrangement joins TRBV3-1 to TRBJ2-5, with unresolved D. The clonotype originates from a man in his forties or fifties who received an inactivated influenza vaccine. The source was PBMCs from blood, collected approximately 15 days before vaccination. The DNA of the CDR3 is TGTGCCAGCAGCCAACTCCCGGAGACCCAGTACTTC. Translation: CASSQLPETQYF.